This is a list of T cell receptor beta chains from one sample in a study of beta chain features in type 1 diabetes. Produced via immunoSEQ multiplex PCR; TCRdb's table is partial and in-frame only. The sample comprises fewer than 65,000 clones, about three fifths of which are singletons, and roughly 2% rests with the top ten. Sequencing was performed on Tregs from blood. All receptors derive from a woman aged 18-29 years in good health. CDR3s include the opening cysteine and the closing phenylalanine or tryptophan. The D gene is left open where the match is weak. Clone sizes are given selectively: once, few, many, or a class where the clone is expanded.

v_gene	abundance	j_gene	d_gene	CDR3aa	CDR3nt
TRBV6-6	NA	TRBJ1-1	NA	CASSYGGGRNTEAFF	TGTGCCAGCAGTTACGGCGGGGGCCGGAACACTGAAGCTTTCTTT
TRBV5-1	NA	TRBJ2-3	NA	CASSLWGVSTDTQYF	TGCGCCAGCAGCTTGTGGGGGGTCTCCACAGATACGCAGTATTTT
TRBV7-9	NA	TRBJ2-1	TRBD2	CASSPGGTSGRVYNEQFF	TGTGCCAGCAGCCCCGGCGGGACTAGCGGGAGAGTCTACAATGAGCAGTTCTTC
TRBV5-1	NA	TRBJ1-1	TRBD1	CASSIDRDTEAFF	TGCGCCAGCAGCATTGACAGGGACACTGAAGCTTTCTTT
TRBV7-2	many	TRBJ2-5	NA	CASSFSGDGTQYF	TGTGCCAGCAGCTTTTCAGGGGACGGGACCCAGTACTTC
TRBV6-5	NA	TRBJ1-3	NA	CASSYDASSGNTIYF	TGTGCCAGCAGTTACGACGCTAGCTCTGGAAACACCATATATTTT
TRBV4-3	NA	TRBJ1-2	NA	CASSQEVGRGWTF	TGCGCCAGCAGCCAAGAAGTAGGGAGGGGCTGGACCTTC
TRBV7-9	NA	TRBJ2-2	TRBD2	CASSNLAETGELFF	TGTGCCAGCAGCAACCTAGCGGAGACCGGGGAGCTGTTTTTT
TRBV7-2	NA	TRBJ2-2	TRBD2	CASSSVAGTGELFF	TGTGCCAGCAGCTCTGTAGCGGGTACCGGGGAGCTGTTTTTT
TRBV10-3	medium-sized	TRBJ1-1	NA	CAISIQTGNTEAFF	TGTGCCATCAGTATACAGACAGGGAACACTGAAGCTTTCTTT
TRBV5-1	NA	TRBJ2-2	TRBD2	CASSFLGTSGNGELFF	TGCGCCAGCAGCTTCCTTGGGACTAGCGGAAACGGGGAGCTGTTTTTT
TRBV5-4	NA	TRBJ2-3	NA	CASSTAPTDTQYF	TGTGCCAGCAGCACTGCCCCCACAGATACGCAGTATTTT
TRBV5-1	NA	TRBJ2-7	TRBD2	CASSLVRTSGRGDYEQYF	TGCGCCAGCAGCTTAGTTCGGACTAGCGGGAGGGGGGACTACGAGCAGTACTTC
TRBV18	NA	TRBJ2-5	TRBD2	CASSPQRTSGETQYF	TGTGCCAGCTCACCACAAAGGACTAGCGGTGAGACCCAGTACTTC
TRBV18	NA	TRBJ1-4	NA	CASSPLISEKLFF	TGTGCCAGCTCACCACTTATATCCGAAAAACTGTTTTTT
TRBV5-3	NA	TRBJ2-5	NA	CARSPQETQYF	TGTGCCAGAAGCCCTCAAGAGACCCAGTACTTC
TRBV2	NA	TRBJ1-6	NA	CASSESPTVNSPLHF	TGTGCCAGCAGTGAGTCCCCGACAGTCAATTCACCCCTCCACTTT
TRBV6-1	once	TRBJ1-2	TRBD1	CASSENTGGYGYTF	TGTGCCAGCAGTGAAAATACAGGGGGGTATGGCTACACCTTC
TRBV19	once	TRBJ2-5	TRBD1	CASSPGDTGGKKTQYF	TGTGCCAGTAGCCCCGGTGATACAGGGGGGAAGAAGACCCAGTACTTC
TRBV2	NA	TRBJ1-5	NA	CASSGQISNQPQHF	TGTGCCAGCAGTGGACAAATTAGCAATCAGCCCCAGCATTTT
TRBV4-3	NA	TRBJ1-1	NA	CASSLTGIYTEAFF	TGCGCCAGCAGCCTCACCGGGATATACACTGAAGCTTTCTTT
TRBV15	NA	TRBJ1-2	TRBD1	CATSRRTGTNYGYTF	TGTGCCACCAGCAGACGGACAGGGACTAACTATGGCTACACCTTC
TRBV4-2	NA	TRBJ2-1	NA	CASSQSGNSYNEQFF	TGTGCCAGCAGCCAAAGCGGAAACTCCTACAATGAGCAGTTCTTC
TRBV10-1	once	TRBJ2-1	TRBD2	CASSAGTSGEQFF	TGCGCCAGCAGTGCCGGGACTAGCGGTGAGCAGTTCTTC
TRBV5-1	NA	TRBJ1-1	NA	CASSSQVGQTNTEAFF	TGCGCCAGCAGCTCGCAAGTAGGACAGACTAACACTGAAGCTTTCTTT
TRBV5-1	NA	TRBJ2-7	NA	CASSWANSGGSYEQYF	TGCGCCAGCAGCTGGGCTAATAGCGGAGGCTCCTACGAGCAGTACTTC
TRBV27	few	TRBJ1-2	NA	CASSLRGTDGYTF	TGTGCCAGCAGTTTAAGGGGTACCGACGGCTACACCTTC
TRBV2	few	TRBJ1-2	TRBD1	CASSGDRGQGYTF	TGTGCCAGCAGTGGGGACAGGGGGCAGGGCTACACCTTC
TRBV4-3	few	TRBJ1-3	TRBD1	CASSKDRGGNTIYF	TGCGCCAGCAGCAAGGACAGGGGTGGAAACACCATATATTTT
TRBV29-1	NA	TRBJ1-2	NA	CSVETAYYGYTF	TGCAGCGTTGAGACAGCCTACTATGGCTACACCTTC
TRBV7-2	NA	TRBJ2-7	NA	CASSKGGGYEQYF	TGTGCCAGCAGCAAGGGGGGAGGGTACGAGCAGTACTTC
TRBV20-1	NA	TRBJ2-1	NA	CSATNNEQFF	TGCAGTGCTACTAACAATGAGCAGTTCTTC
TRBV30	few	TRBJ2-3	TRBD2	CASTRGLAGPADTQYF	TGTGCCTCCACTCGCGGACTAGCGGGACCTGCAGATACGCAGTATTTT
TRBV5-4	NA	TRBJ1-2	NA	CASSLTGFNQGYTF	TGTGCCAGCAGCTTAACAGGGTTTAATCAGGGCTACACCTTC
TRBV6-5	once	TRBJ2-1	NA	CASGTDEQFF	TGTGCCAGCGGTACGGATGAGCAGTTCTTC
TRBV10-3	NA	TRBJ2-5	NA	CAISNQETQYF	TGTGCCATCAGCAATCAAGAGACCCAGTACTTC
TRBV5-6	NA	TRBJ1-1	TRBD1	CASSGTGGNTEAFF	TGTGCCAGCAGCGGTACAGGGGGGAACACTGAAGCTTTCTTT
TRBV5-1	NA	TRBJ2-7	TRBD1	CASSLGDRVSYEQYF	TGCGCCAGCAGCTTGGGGGACAGGGTTTCCTACGAGCAGTACTTC
TRBV30	NA	TRBJ1-1	NA	CAWRPRGGYPEAFF	TGTGCCTGGAGACCGAGGGGGGGTTATCCTGAAGCTTTCTTT
TRBV5-6	NA	TRBJ1-5	TRBD1	CASSFYDRASQPQHF	TGTGCCAGCAGCTTCTACGACAGGGCAAGTCAGCCCCAGCATTTT
TRBV29-1	NA	TRBJ2-7	TRBD1	CSVGRGRLYEQYF	TGCAGCGTTGGAAGGGGGCGTCTTTACGAGCAGTACTTC
TRBV7-2	few	TRBJ2-5	TRBD1	CASSLVSGGRETQYF	TGTGCCAGCAGCTTAGTGTCAGGGGGAAGAGAGACCCAGTACTTC
TRBV2	few	TRBJ2-2	TRBD2	CASSEGGAGRRELFF	TGTGCCAGCAGTGAAGGGGGAGCGGGACGAAGGGAGCTGTTTTTT
TRBV30	NA	TRBJ2-1	TRBD1	CAWALGQMYNEQFF	TGTGCCTGGGCTTTGGGACAGATGTACAATGAGCAGTTCTTC
TRBV30	few	TRBJ2-2	TRBD1	CAWSPRQGPNTGELFF	TGTGCCTGGAGTCCTCGACAGGGACCGAACACCGGGGAGCTGTTTTTT
TRBV7-2	NA	TRBJ2-7	NA	CASSLAREYEQYF	TGTGCCAGCAGCTTAGCGAGGGAGTACGAGCAGTACTTC
TRBV6-1	NA	TRBJ2-7	TRBD1	CASSLGTASREQYF	TGTGCCAGTTCCTTGGGGACAGCCTCTCGCGAGCAGTACTTC
TRBV7-8	few	TRBJ2-7	TRBD2	CASSLAVGLAGSPYEQYF	TGTGCCAGCAGCTTAGCCGTGGGACTAGCGGGTTCTCCCTACGAGCAGTACTTC
TRBV9	few	TRBJ2-5	TRBD2	CASSVATGTGRGEQYF	TGTGCCAGCAGCGTAGCTACTGGGACCGGCCGGGGGGAGCAGTACTTC
TRBV5-1	few	TRBJ2-3	NA	CASSSTGYTDTQYF	TGCGCCAGCAGCTCAACGGGTTACACAGATACGCAGTATTTT
TRBV7-9	NA	TRBJ1-1	NA	CASSSQGLYGTEAFF	TGTGCCAGCAGCTCCCAGGGCCTTTACGGGACTGAAGCTTTCTTT
TRBV7-9	NA	TRBJ2-1	TRBD2	CASSLGLAGFTHHNEQFF	TGTGCCAGCAGCTTGGGACTAGCGGGGTTCACTCACCACAATGAGCAGTTCTTC
TRBV29-1	NA	TRBJ1-1	TRBD1	CSVDPLGQGSGAFF	TGCAGCGTTGATCCCCTAGGACAGGGGAGCGGCGCTTTCTTT
TRBV7-9	few	TRBJ2-3	NA	CASSLGGRSGDTQYF	TGTGCCAGCAGCTTGGGGGGGCGATCGGGAGATACGCAGTATTTT